This T cell receptor (beta chain) was found in a study of metastatic and nonmetastatic thyroid tumors. For the study at large: Comparative analysis of repertoires was undertaken across blood and tumor or nodule tissue obtained from malignant and benign thyroid patients. Study-level results: Relative to benign nodules, malignant thyroid tumors were reportedly characterized by significantly elevated TCR beta diversity in blood and tumor.

The sample holds many counts of this clone. The antigen is undetermined. Germline-derived CDR1 and CDR2 are SGHTA and FQGNSA. The V end was cut by 6 bases, the J end by 5 bases, with 19 bases between. CDR3 length: 16 residues. No patient had received any treatment before thyroid surgery. TCRdb re-clonotyped the PCR reads via MiXCR. The sample includes about 15,000 clones, 31% of them seen just once. This clonotype originated in a female donor with papillary thyroid cancer or a benign thyroid nodule (not recorded which). Some clones in this sample may be carry-over from other donors' samples. This rearrangement joins TRBV7-2 to TRBJ1-4, with a possible D match to TRBD1 (5 bases). Source material: blood. CDR3 bases: TGTGCCAGCAGATACACGGGGGACTCCCGGAATGAAAAACTGTTTTTT. Protein sequence: CASRYTGDSRNEKLFF.